This entry lists 24 T cell receptor beta chains sequenced from one sample in a study of beta chain features in type 1 diabetes. Expressed TCRB transcripts were sequenced because the entire RNA isolate underwent reverse transcription. Generated by immunoSEQ multiplex PCR, the TCRdb table keeps only in-frame clones and is missing some. This table holds a few hundred thousand clones, 15% to 20% found once. The sequencing input was naive CD4+ T cells from blood. These receptor sequences come from a woman aged 18-30 years in good health.

This clone has a handful of counts. The gene calls are TRBV23-1 and TRBJ2-3; 7 bases match TRBD1. TRBV23-1 carries the ORF label, with uncertain function. CDR3 length: 15 amino acids. V was clipped by 10 bases and J by 4 bases; unmatched bases: 14. In nucleotides, the CDR3 is TGCGCCATCTCGGACGAGGGGGCCCCCGCAGATACGCAGTATTTT. Translating it yields CAISDEGAPADTQYF.

This clone was seen a handful of times. The chain is built from TRBV5-1 and TRBJ1-2; D is perhaps TRBD1 (6 bases). This CDR3 has 13 amino acids. Deletions cut 4 bases from V and 6 bases from J, with 13 bases between. Germline CDR1 reads SGHRS; CDR2 reads YFSETQ. CDR3 nucleotide sequence: TGCGCCAGCAGCCCGGGGGGGCCGGATGGCTACACCTTC. The encoded protein is CASSPGGPDGYTF.

In its sample, this clone was seen a few times. The CDR3 bases are TGTGCCAGCAGCTTAAAGTTAGCGCCCACGGATGAGCAGTTCTTC. This gives the protein CASSLKLAPTDEQFF. The rearrangement joins TRBV7-2 to TRBJ2-1; possibly TRBD2 for D (5 bases). CDR1 SGHTA and CDR2 FQGNSA come from the germline V gene. Trimming removed 2 bases at V and 8 bases at J, with 16 bases between. This CDR3 region has 15 residues.

The chain couples TRBV9 to TRBJ2-3; TRBD1 is a possible D gene (5 bases). This CDR3 contains 15 residues. Between the trimmed V and J ends, which lost 2 bases and 2 bases, there was a span of 12 bases. Germline V CDR1 and CDR2: SGDLS, YYNGEE. The CDR3 nucleotides are TGTGCCAGCAGCGTGGAAAGGGGCTACACAGATACGCAGTATTTT. Its translation is CASSVERGYTDTQYF.

With regard to this clone: The sample holds other DNA sequences that translate to the same CDR3. The chain has TRBV7-2 and TRBJ2-1; the D is unclear. This CDR3 spans 13 amino acids. V was trimmed by 5 bases and J by 1 base, leaving 6 bases between them. The germline CDR1 and CDR2 sequences are SGHTA and FQGNSA. In DNA form, the CDR3 reads TGTGCCAGCAGCCTCTCGTCCTACAATGAGCAGTTCTTC. It is translated as CASSLSSYNEQFF.

This clone was found a few times. The chain uses TRBV4-2 and TRBJ1-1, with TRBD1 as a possible D gene (5 bases). Deletions cut 1 base from V and 1 base from J, with 10 bases between. Germline CDR1 reads LGHNA; CDR2 reads YNFKEQ. CDR3 length: 15 amino acids. Here the CDR3 reads CASSQVQGQNTEAFF. In DNA form, the CDR3 reads TGTGCCAGCAGCCAAGTGCAGGGCCAGAACACTGAAGCTTTCTTT.

This clone was detected only a few times. The V and J genes are TRBV5-1 and TRBJ1-2; 7 nucleotides agree with TRBD1. Germline CDR1 and CDR2: SGHRS and YFSETQ. This CDR3 is built from 14 residues. V shed 4 bases and J 0 bases; nucleotides not matched to a gene: 3. CDR3 protein: CASSGGQSNYGYTF. As DNA, the CDR3 is TGCGCCAGCAGCGGGGGACAGTCTAACTATGGCTACACCTTC.

The CDR3 spells CASSENQQGGDGYTF. CDR3 bases: TGTGCCAGCAGCGAGAATCAACAGGGCGGAGATGGCTACACCTTC. The chain carries TRBV9 and TRBJ1-2; a weak D match, TRBD1 (6 bases). The CDR3 extends over 15 amino acids. Trimming removed 3 bases at V and 6 bases at J, with 18 bases between. The germline gives CDR1 SGDLS, CDR2 YYNGEE.

This clone was seen a handful of times. The chain is built from TRBV4-1 and TRBJ2-2, with D possibly being TRBD2 (5 bases). This CDR3 contains 15 residues. Germline CDR1 MGHRA, CDR2 YSYEKL. The V end was cut by 1 base, the J end by 5 bases, with 11 bases between. CDR3 in DNA: TGCGCCAGCAGCCAAGTTGGTAGAGGGACCGGGGAGCTGTTTTTT. Its protein product is CASSQVGRGTGELFF.

Note on this clone: This specimen includes other DNA sequences encoding the same CDR3. V is TRBV18 and J is TRBJ2-2; 9 bases align to TRBD1. With 5 bases clipped from V and 2 bases from J, the junction kept 3 bases outside the gene matches. This CDR3 region has 15 residues. Germline CDR1 and CDR2: KGHSH and LQKENI. CDR3 sequence reads: CASSSGQGNTGELFF. DNA of the CDR3: TGTGCCAGCTCATCGGGACAGGGCAACACCGGGGAGCTGTTTTTT.

The chain is built from TRBV29-1 and TRBJ2-3; a possible D gene is TRBD1 (5 bases). The CDR3 runs 13 residues. In germline, CDR1 is SQVTM, CDR2 ANQGSEA. V shed 4 bases and J shed 6 bases, with 14 bases lying between them. CDR3 region: CSVGSGSSDTQYF. The CDR3 nucleotides read TGCAGCGTTGGGTCAGGGTCGTCTGATACGCAGTATTTT.

In its sample, this clone was seen a few times. The rearrangement joins TRBV11-1 to TRBJ2-5; TRBD1 aligns across 7 bases. Per the germline V gene, CDR1 is SGHAT and CDR2 is FQDESV (reference sequence). The CDR3 is made up of 15 amino acids. J was trimmed by 4 bases and V by 5 bases; bases with no gene match: 10. As DNA, the CDR3 is TGTGCCAGCAGCCCCGACAGGGTTAGGGGAGAGACCCAGTACTTC. Its protein product is CASSPDRVRGETQYF.

The J gene is TRBJ2-1, the V gene TRBV7-8, with TRBD2 matching over 8 bases. This CDR3 has 15 amino acids. Trimming at V came to 4 bases and at J to 4 bases, leaving 6 bases not matched to a gene. Germline values: CDR1 SGHVS, CDR2 FQNEAQ. CDR3 amino acids: CASSSRGGRYNEQFF. The CDR3 region has the DNA TGTGCCAGCAGCTCACGGGGGGGCCGGTACAATGAGCAGTTCTTC.

This clone was detected only a few times. The chain couples TRBV5-6 to TRBJ1-2; 7 nucleotides agree with TRBD1. This CDR3 has 14 amino acids. Trimming at V came to 3 bases and at J to 14 bases, leaving 16 bases not matched to a gene. Germline CDR1 SGHDT, CDR2 YYEEEE. In DNA form, the CDR3 reads TGTGCCAGCAGCTATAGGACAGGCTTCACCCCGCAAACCTTC. Residues: CASSYRTGFTPQTF.

The rearrangement joins TRBV13 to TRBJ1-6; 8 nucleotides align to TRBD1. This CDR3 has 13 residues. The ends lost 5 bases at V and 7 bases at J; junction bases unmatched: 1. The germline gives CDR1 PRHDT, CDR2 FYEKMQ (reference sequence). The CDR3 region is CASSRQGNSPLHF. The CDR3 DNA reads TGTGCCAGCAGCCGACAGGGGAATTCACCCCTCCACTTT.

J is TRBJ2-5 and V is TRBV9; 10 bases fit TRBD2. The J segment lost 5 bases and the V segment lost 4 bases, leaving 8 bases of the junction unmatched. CDR1 and CDR2 (germline): SGDLS, YYNGEE. The CDR3 extends over 15 amino acids. In DNA form, the CDR3 reads TGTGCCAGCAGCATTCAGGGACTAGCGTCGGAGACCCAGTACTTC. Amino acid sequence: CASSIQGLASETQYF.

V usage is TRBV7-8 and J usage is TRBJ1-1; TRBD1 might be the D (6 bases). The CDR3 is 16 residues long. The germline V and J ends were trimmed by 2 bases and 1 base, with 14 bases remaining between them. The germline V gene has CDR1 SGHVS and CDR2 FQNEAQ. The CDR3 coding sequence is TGTGCCAGCAGCTTACGCCGGACAGACTGGAACACTGAAGCTTTCTTT. Amino acid sequence: CASSLRRTDWNTEAFF. Using reference TRBV7-8 and TRBJ1-1 for the parts outside the CDR3, the full variable domain is GAGVSQSPRYKVAKRGQDVALRCDPISGHVSLFWYQQALGQGPEFLTYFQNEAQLDKSGLPSDRFFAERPEGSVSTLKIQRTQQEDSAVYLCASSLRRTDWNTEAFFGQGTRLTVV.

This clone was counted a few times. The rearrangement links TRBV30 to TRBJ1-1; 7 nucleotides align to TRBD1. V was pared by 2 bases and J by 5 bases, with 8 bases of the junction left unmatched. The length of the CDR3 is 14 residues. CDR1 is GTSNPN and CDR2 is SVGIG in the germline V gene (reference sequence). The CDR3 here is CAWSLQGGSTEAFF. CDR3 sequence (DNA): TGTGCCTGGAGTCTGCAGGGGGGTTCGACTGAAGCTTTCTTT.

In this sample, this clone turned up a few times. The rearrangement joins TRBV29-1 to TRBJ1-1; D might be TRBD1 (6 bases). CDR3 length equals 13 residues. Trimming removed 7 bases at V and 5 bases at J, with 17 bases between. The V gene's germline CDR1 is SQVTM and CDR2 ANQGSEA. The CDR3 protein is CSAGQNPSTEAFF. CDR3 DNA sequence: TGCAGCGCTGGACAGAACCCTAGTACTGAAGCTTTCTTT.

The V and J genes are TRBV30 and TRBJ1-5, with D tentatively TRBD1 (6 bases). CDR1 and CDR2 from the germline V gene are GTSNPN and SVGIG (reference sequence). Trimming removed 5 bases at V and 0 bases at J, with 11 bases between. The CDR3 is made up of 14 amino acids. CDR3 in amino acids: CAWDKQGSNQPQHF. The CDR3 DNA reads TGTGCCTGGGATAAACAGGGTAGCAATCAGCCCCAGCATTTT.

The sample holds a few counts of this clone. The chain is built from TRBV7-9 and TRBJ2-1, with 11 bases identical to TRBD2. Germline values: CDR1 SEHNR, CDR2 FQNEAQ (reference sequence). The trim removed 5 bases at V and 4 bases at J, leaving 16 bases unmatched. The CDR3 is 19 residues long. CDR3 coding DNA: TGTGCCAGCAGCCGGGACAGTTTAGCGGGAGGGCCAGGATACAATGAGCAGTTCTTC. As protein: CASSRDSLAGGPGYNEQFF.

The V call is TRBV9, the J call TRBJ2-7; D call uncertain. Trimming stripped 3 bases from V and 7 bases from J, with 14 bases between. The CDR3 extends over 13 amino acids. Germline CDR1 is SGDLS and CDR2 is YYNGEE. For the CDR3, the DNA is TGTGCCAGCAGCGAGGCAGGAAAGGTGGAGCAGTACTTC. Encoded protein: CASSEAGKVEQYF.

The rearrangement joins TRBV6-6 to TRBJ1-4; 8 nucleotides line up with TRBD1. Unmatched junction bases numbered 6, after V lost 5 bases and J lost 7 bases. The germline CDR1 and CDR2 sequences are MNHNY and SVGAGI (reference sequence). The CDR3 is 14 residues long. The CDR3 region has the DNA TGTGCCAGCAGTCGGACAGGGTCTTTTGAAAAACTGTTTTTT. Residues: CASSRTGSFEKLFF.

The V gene is TRBV9, the J gene TRBJ1-5; D is unclear. Trimming removed 0 bases from V and 7 bases from J, with 11 bases in between. This CDR3 contains 14 residues. Germline V lookup: CDR1 SGDLS, CDR2 YYNGEE. The CDR3 DNA follows: TGTGCCAGCAGCGTAGAACAGATCGGACAGCCCCAGCATTTT. This sequence encodes CASSVEQIGQPQHF.